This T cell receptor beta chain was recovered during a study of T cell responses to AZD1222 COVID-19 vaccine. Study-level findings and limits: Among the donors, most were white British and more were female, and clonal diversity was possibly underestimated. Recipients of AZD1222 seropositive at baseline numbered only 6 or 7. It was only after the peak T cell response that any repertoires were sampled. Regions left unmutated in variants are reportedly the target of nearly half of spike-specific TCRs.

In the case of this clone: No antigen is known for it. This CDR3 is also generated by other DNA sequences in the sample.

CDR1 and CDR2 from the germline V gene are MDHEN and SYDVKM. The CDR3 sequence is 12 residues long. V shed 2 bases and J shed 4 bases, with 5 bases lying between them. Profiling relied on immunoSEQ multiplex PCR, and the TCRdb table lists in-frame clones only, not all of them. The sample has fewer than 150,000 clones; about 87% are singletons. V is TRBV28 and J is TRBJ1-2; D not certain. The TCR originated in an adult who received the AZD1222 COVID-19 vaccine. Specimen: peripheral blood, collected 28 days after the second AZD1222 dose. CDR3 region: CASSLEGYGYTF. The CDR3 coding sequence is TGTGCCAGCAGTTTAGAAGGCTATGGCTACACCTTC.